This TCR beta chain emerged from a study of T-cell memory formation after mild COVID-19. Whole-study results and caveats: Among CD4+ contracting clones, most were CM and EM, and CD8+ ones EMRA. There was a balanced CD4/CD8 profile in clones contracting day 15 to 85, and later expanders leaned CD4+.

Per germline, CDR1 SGHRS and CDR2 YFSETQ. The CDR3 spans 15 residues. Unmatched junction bases numbered 6, after V lost 4 bases and J lost 3 bases. This clonotype was picked up a small number of times. Its cognate antigen is unknown. MiXCR was run by TCRdb on the 5' RACE reads, yielding one entry per CDR3 protein. Of hundreds of thousands of distinct CDR3 sequences in the sample, about a sixth were seen once. The sequence derives from an adult woman who had mild COVID-19 (a few samples of this study predate the infection). Cell type and time point are not known. The chain carries TRBV5-1 and TRBJ1-5; 8 bases agree with TRBD1. The sample taken for sequencing was PBMCs or a T cell subset sorted from them (not recorded which). The DNA for the CDR3 is TGCGCCAGCAGCGCCTGGACAGGGTCCAATCAGCCCCAGCATTTT. Translating gives CASSAWTGSNQPQHF.